The 9 T cell receptor beta chains below were found in one sample sequenced in a study of tissue T cells after allogeneic stem cell transplantation. Using immunoSEQ multiplex PCR, the repertoire was profiled, and TCRdb retains in-frame clones only, with some absent. The sample holds about 140 clones, roughly 76% seen once. Here the sequenced sample was descending colon tissue, taken at autopsy. These receptors all stem from a female patient aged 40-69 years with steroid-refractory graft-versus-host disease after an allogeneic stem cell transplant. Some T cells may originate from the graft donor.

This chain connects TRBV28 to TRBJ2-7; 10 bases agree with TRBD1. The germline CDR1 and CDR2 sequences are MDHEN and SYDVKM. This CDR3 comprises 14 residues. V gave up 2 bases and J gave up 4 bases; unmatched junction bases: 2. The CDR3 coding sequence is TGTGCCAGCAGTTTACCGGGACAGGGGTACGAGCAGTACTTC. This gives the protein CASSLPGQGYEQYF.

This rearrangement joins TRBV7-2 to TRBJ2-3; 9 positions match TRBD2. V lost 1 base and J lost 6; bases outside the gene matches: 11. Germline-derived CDR1 and CDR2 are SGHTA and FQGNSA. The CDR3 spans 17 residues. The CDR3 DNA reads TGTGCCAGCAGCTTAGTCGGGCCGAGCGGGGGGTGGGATACGCAGTATTTT. It is translated as CASSLVGPSGGWDTQYF.

This chain connects TRBV12-1 to TRBJ1-5; TRBD1, the table's D call, was not compared with the DNA. TRBV12-1 corresponds to a pseudogene. This CDR3 contains 19 residues. This CDR3 is CASSFRLRDTTIGNQPQHF. CDR3 nucleotides: TGTGCCAGCAGCTTTCGCCTCCGGGACACGACCATTGGCAATCAGCCCCAGCATTTT.

The chain links TRBV7-9 to TRBJ2-7, with 7 bases identical to TRBD1. Germline CDR1 reads SEHNR; CDR2 reads FQNEAQ (reference sequence). The trim removed 6 bases at V and 5 bases at J, leaving 13 bases unmatched. This CDR3 has 15 residues. As DNA, the CDR3 is TGTGCCAGCAGGGGACGACAGGGACCTGAACACGAGCAGTACTTC. It is translated as CASRGRQGPEHEQYF.

This clone has only a few counts. V gene TRBV21-1 combines with J gene TRBJ2-6; TRBD2 is taken as the D call from the table, unchecked against the DNA. TRBV21-1 has pseudogene status. The CDR3 sequence is 18 residues long. The CDR3 loop reads CASSPGVSGVSGANVLTF. In DNA, the CDR3 is TGTGCCAGCAGCCCGGGGGTTTCTGGGGTCTCTGGGGCCAACGTCCTGACTTTC.

This chain connects TRBV30 to TRBJ1-6; D is unresolved. V lost 2 bases and J lost 8, with 7 bases in between. The CDR3 loop spans 12 amino acids. CDR1 and CDR2 (germline): GTSNPN, SVGIG (reference sequence). This CDR3 reads CAWSMWYSPLHF. CDR3 sequence (DNA): TGTGCCTGGAGTATGTGGTATTCACCCCTCCACTTT.

In its sample, this clone was seen a few times. The gene calls are TRBV27 and TRBJ2-3; no definite D call. The germline V and J ends were trimmed by 5 bases and 0 bases, with 3 bases remaining between them. Germline V lookup: CDR1 MNHEY, CDR2 SMNVEV (reference sequence). This CDR3 contains 12 residues. The CDR3 DNA follows: TGTGCCAGCAGTCCCAGCACAGATACGCAGTATTTT. This sequence encodes CASSPSTDTQYF.

The rearrangement links TRBV14 to TRBJ1-6, with 9 nucleotides matching TRBD1. This CDR3 is built from 18 residues. Germline values: CDR1 SGHDN, CDR2 FVKESK. The V and J ends lost 4 bases and 4 bases, in that order; junction bases with no gene match: 11. CDR3 amino acids: CASSLPGQGRGYNSPLHF. DNA of the CDR3: TGTGCCAGCAGCCTCCCGGGACAGGGAAGAGGGTATAATTCACCCCTCCACTTT.

This rearrangement joins TRBV29-1 to TRBJ2-1; 14 nucleotides align to TRBD2. This CDR3 is built from 15 residues. The junction had 8 bases not matched to a gene; V was cut back by 7 bases and J by 6 bases. Germline V gene lookup returns CDR1 SQVTM and CDR2 ANQGSEA. CDR3 in DNA: TGCAGCGCGACTAGCGGGAGGGGGCCAACCAATGAGCAGTTCTTC. Encoded protein: CSATSGRGPTNEQFF.